One sample yielded the 21 T cell receptor beta chains listed below, sequenced in a study of response to subunit inactivated influenza vaccine. TCRdb recomputed calls from the RT-PCR reads with MiXCR, one row per CDR3 protein. In the table there are hundreds of thousands of distinct CDR3 sequences, about 25% of which are singletons. Source: CD4+ T cells sorted from PBMCs, taken 4 to 6 days after vaccination. These receptors were collected from a man between 50 and 59 years old who received an inactivated influenza vaccine.

This clonotype turned up a few times. This chain links TRBV6-1 with TRBJ2-5, with D maybe TRBD1 (6 bases). Germline CDR1 and CDR2: MNHNS and SASEGT. The CDR3 runs 15 residues. V was cut by 3 bases and J by 5 bases, with 16 bases left in between. The CDR3 DNA is TGTGCCAGCAGTGAGGTTTCAGGGGCGTGGGAGACCCAGTACTTC. Translation gives CASSEVSGAWETQYF.

The chain joins TRBV6-5 to TRBJ2-7; 7 bases map to TRBD1. The germline V gene encodes CDR1 MNHEY and CDR2 SVGAGI. The CDR3 has 14 amino acids. With V trimmed by 4 bases and J by 3 bases, 6 bases remained unmatched. The CDR3, as DNA: TGTGCCAGCAGTTTAAGAGGGGGCATCTACGAGCAGTACTTC. This translates into CASSLRGGIYEQYF.

DNA of the CDR3: TGTGCCAGCAGCTTACCTGGTCTGGGGAACACCGGGGAGCTGTTTTTT. Protein: CASSLPGLGNTGELFF. This chain joins TRBV7-6 and TRBJ2-2; unclear D gene. The V end was cut by 2 bases, the J end by 1 base, with 11 bases between. The CDR3 is 16 residues long. Germline V gene sequence: CDR1 SGHVS, CDR2 FNYEAQ.

Only a few counts were recorded for this clonotype. This chain connects TRBV4-2 to TRBJ1-5; the D gene is possibly TRBD1 (5 bases). V lost 0 bases, J lost 7 bases, and 10 bases lay in between. CDR1 and CDR2 from the germline V gene are LGHNA and YNFKEQ. The CDR3 length is 14 residues. The CDR3 spells CASSQDRVGQPQHF. DNA for the CDR3: TGTGCCAGCAGCCAAGACAGGGTCGGGCAGCCCCAGCATTTT.

V is TRBV5-1 and J is TRBJ2-7; D is possibly TRBD1 (6 bases). This CDR3 is built from 14 residues. CDR1 SGHRS and CDR2 YFSETQ come from the germline V gene. V gave up 0 bases and J gave up 6 bases, with 13 bases separating them. CDR3 loop: CASSLGGQGGEQYF. DNA of the CDR3: TGCGCCAGCAGCTTGGGGGGGCAAGGAGGCGAGCAGTACTTC. Full variable domain (outside the CDR3, taken from reference TRBV5-1 and TRBJ2-7): KAGVTQTPRYLIKTRGQQVTLSCSPISGHRSVSWYQQTPGQGLQFLFEYFSETQRNKGNFPGRFSGRQFSNSRSEMNVSTLELGDSALYLCASSLGGQGGEQYFGPGTRLTVT.

This clonotype was seen a few times. The V call is TRBV6-1, the J call TRBJ2-5, with 11 bases aligning to TRBD1. Germline assignment: CDR1 MNHNS and CDR2 SASEGT. This CDR3 is built from 15 residues. Unmatched junction bases numbered 7, after V lost 5 bases and J lost 5 bases. CDR3 region: CASSIPGQGVETQYF. CDR3 nucleotides: TGTGCCAGCAGTATTCCGGGACAGGGGGTGGAGACCCAGTACTTC.

The V gene is TRBV6-2 or TRBV6-3, the J gene TRBJ1-5, with D hard to call. Germline V lookup: CDR1 MNHEY, CDR2 SVGEGT. The CDR3 is made up of 15 amino acids. V was pared by 2 bases and J by 8 bases, with 16 bases between. The CDR3 sequence is CASSYVRIEEEPQHF. In DNA, the CDR3 is TGTGCCAGCAGTTACGTACGTATAGAGGAAGAGCCCCAGCATTTT.

This chain links TRBV7-9 with TRBJ2-1; D gene ambiguous. Germline lookup yields CDR1 SEHNR and CDR2 FQNEAQ (reference sequence). Deletions cut 5 bases from V and 2 bases from J, with 7 bases between. CDR3 length equals 13 residues. As DNA, the CDR3 is TGTGCCAGCAGCCACTCCCCCTACAATGAGCAGTTCTTC. The encoded protein is CASSHSPYNEQFF. Full variable domain (remainder filled in from reference TRBV7-9 and TRBJ2-1): DTGVSQNPRHKITKRGQNVTFRCDPISEHNRLYWYRQTLGQGPEFLTYFQNEAQLEKSRLLSDRFSAERPKGSFSTLEIQRTEQGDSAMYLCASSHSPYNEQFFGPGTRLTVL.

This clonotype appeared a few times. The rearrangement joins TRBV10-3 to TRBJ2-1, with D possibly TRBD1 on 8 matching bases. Germline CDR1 and CDR2: ENHRY and SYGVKD. Trimming left V 3 bases short and J 7 bases short, with 16 bases between. CDR3 length: 15 amino acids. The CDR3 loop reads CAISDGQGGKNEQFF. The CDR3 nucleotides are TGTGCCATCAGTGATGGACAGGGAGGGAAAAATGAGCAGTTCTTC.

This clonotype has only a few counts. This CDR3 reads CASSEARAGDEQFF. The CDR3 DNA follows: TGTGCCAGCAGTGAAGCGAGGGCAGGGGATGAGCAGTTCTTC. V usage is TRBV6-1 and J usage is TRBJ2-1; TRBD1 is a possible D gene (6 bases). V was shortened by 0 bases and J by 8 bases, with 11 bases between the two germline ends. CDR1 is MNHNS and CDR2 is SASEGT in the germline V gene. The CDR3 covers 14 residues.

The gene calls are TRBV5-1 and TRBJ2-3; 8 nucleotides agree with TRBD1. The CDR3 extends over 15 amino acids. Trimming removed 1 base from V and 4 bases from J; junction bases left unmatched: 5. CDR1 is SGHRS, CDR2 YFSETQ, per germline. CDR3 residues: CASSLSGQGPDTQYF. As DNA, the CDR3 is TGCGCCAGCAGCTTGTCCGGACAGGGCCCAGATACGCAGTATTTT.

This chain joins TRBV24-1 and TRBJ2-2; maybe TRBD2 (6 bases). There are 15 residues in the CDR3. From germline, CDR1 is KGHDR and CDR2 SFDVKD. Trimming left V 5 bases short and J 4 bases short, with 13 bases between. The CDR3 DNA follows: TGTGCCACCAGTGCGGGAGCTCAGGGCACCGGGGAGCTGTTTTTT. It yields the protein CATSAGAQGTGELFF.

This clonotype was seen a handful of times. The rearrangement joins TRBV5-6 to TRBJ2-3, with D unclear. Germline V lookup: CDR1 SGHDT, CDR2 YYEEEE. The CDR3 is 14 residues long. V lost 0 bases and J lost 8, with 13 bases in between. CDR3 nucleotides: TGTGCCAGCAGCTTGGGGTCCGGGCCGCCTACGCAGTATTTT. Encoded protein: CASSLGSGPPTQYF.

This sequence joins TRBV2 and TRBJ1-4, with D possibly TRBD1 on 6 matching bases. Germline loops: CDR1 SNHLY, CDR2 FYNNEI. CDR3 length: 15 residues. Trimming shortened V by 2 bases and J by 3 bases, and 10 bases separated the two germline ends. The CDR3 protein is CASSEQGMANEKLFF. The CDR3, as DNA: TGTGCCAGCAGTGAACAGGGGATGGCTAATGAAAAACTGTTTTTT.

This clonotype was detected a few times. J is TRBJ2-7 and V is TRBV28; TRBD1 agrees at 10 bases. The germline V gene has CDR1 MDHEN and CDR2 SYDVKM. V dropped 4 bases and J dropped 3; count of bases not matched to a gene: 12. The CDR3 covers 17 residues. This CDR3 reads CASSSLLTDRGVYEQYF. CDR3 in DNA: TGTGCCAGCAGTTCACTACTAACGGACAGGGGGGTCTACGAGCAGTACTTC.

This clonotype came up a few times. The V gene is TRBV20-1, the J gene TRBJ1-1; D not certain. The CDR3 extends over 14 amino acids. The V end was cut by 6 bases, the J end by 1 base, with 15 bases between. The germline V gene encodes CDR1 DFQATT and CDR2 SNEGSKA (reference sequence). Here the CDR3 reads CSAQRAGWNTEAFF. As DNA, the CDR3 is TGCAGTGCCCAACGGGCCGGGTGGAACACTGAAGCTTTCTTT.

The chain combines TRBV20-1 with TRBJ1-2; no clear D. The CDR3 spans 12 residues. The germline V gene has CDR1 DFQATT and CDR2 SNEGSKA (reference sequence). The V and J ends lost 4 bases and 6 bases respectively, with 12 bases between them. CDR3 loop: CSANRKADGYTF. CDR3 nucleotide sequence: TGCAGTGCTAACCGAAAGGCGGATGGCTACACCTTC.

The rearrangement joins TRBV29-1 to TRBJ2-1, with D possibly matching TRBD2 (6 bases). Trimming stripped 7 bases from V and 4 bases from J, with 17 bases between. Germline V gene data show CDR1 as SQVTM and CDR2 as ANQGSEA. The CDR3 length is 14 residues. DNA of the CDR3: TGCAGCGCCCGAGGTTCTAGCGATTACAATGAGCAGTTCTTC. Protein product: CSARGSSDYNEQFF.

V gene TRBV28 combines with J gene TRBJ2-7, with a weak D call TRBD1 (6 bases). Trimming cost V 1 base and J 9 bases, with 16 bases left between them. The CDR3 runs 14 residues. In germline, CDR1 is MDHEN, CDR2 SYDVKM. CDR3 residues: CASSLSGTTKRQYF. CDR3 in DNA: TGTGCCAGCAGTTTATCCGGGACAACTAAGAGGCAGTACTTC. Filled out from reference TRBV28 and TRBJ2-7, the complete variable domain reads DVKVTQSSRYLVKRTGEKVFLECVQDMDHENMFWYRQDPGLGLRLIYFSYDVKMKEKGDIPEGYSVSREKKERFSLILESASTNQTSMYLCASSLSGTTKRQYFGPGTRLTVT.

The chain joins TRBV12-3 or TRBV12-4 to TRBJ2-7; 7 positions agree with TRBD1. The CDR3 runs to 15 residues. V shed 11 bases and J 2 bases; nucleotides not matched to a gene: 15. CDR3 nucleotides: TGTGCCCGCCCCAGCTCCGGGACAGAGACCTACGAGCAGTACTTC. Translation: CARPSSGTETYEQYF.

This clonotype was counted between two and nine times. The chain recombines TRBV9 with TRBJ2-1, with D possibly being TRBD1 (6 bases). The CDR3 spans 15 residues. Germline-derived CDR1 and CDR2 are SGDLS and YYNGEE. Trimming removed 0 bases from V and 3 bases from J, with 10 bases in between. CDR3: CASSVVGTNYNEQFF. For the CDR3, the DNA is TGTGCCAGCAGCGTAGTAGGGACAAACTACAATGAGCAGTTCTTC. The complete variable domain, with remaining parts taken from reference TRBV9 and TRBJ2-1, reads DSGVTQTPKHLITATGQRVTLRCSPRSGDLSVYWYQQSLDQGLQFLIQYYNGEERAKGNILERFSAQQFPDLHSELNLSSLELGDSALYFCASSVVGTNYNEQFFGPGTRLTVL.